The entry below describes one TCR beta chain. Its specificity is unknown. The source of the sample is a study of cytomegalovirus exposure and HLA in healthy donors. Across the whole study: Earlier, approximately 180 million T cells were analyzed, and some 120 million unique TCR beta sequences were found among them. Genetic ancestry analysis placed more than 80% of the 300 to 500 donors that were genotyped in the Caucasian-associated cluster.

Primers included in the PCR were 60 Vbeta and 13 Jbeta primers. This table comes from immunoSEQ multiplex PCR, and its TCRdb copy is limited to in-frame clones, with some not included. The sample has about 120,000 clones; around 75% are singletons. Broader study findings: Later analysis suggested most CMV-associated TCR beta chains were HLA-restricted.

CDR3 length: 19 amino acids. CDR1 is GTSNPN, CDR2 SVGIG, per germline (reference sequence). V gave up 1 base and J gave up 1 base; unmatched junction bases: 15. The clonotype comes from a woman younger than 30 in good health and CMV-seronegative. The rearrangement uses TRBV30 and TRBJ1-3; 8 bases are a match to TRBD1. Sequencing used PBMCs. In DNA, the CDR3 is TGTGCCTGGAGTGGAATCCCGGACAGGGTCGGATGGTCTGGAAACACCATATATTTT. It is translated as CAWSGIPDRVGWSGNTIYF.